The clone carrying this T cell receptor (beta chain) was detected once. Assay used: immunoSEQ multiplex PCR; TCRdb lists only in-frame clones, some missing. Here the sample spans roughly 60,000 clones, around 80% being singletons. These data are taken from a study of blood T cell repertoires in COVID-19. Study information: Nucleic acid was either cDNA or gDNA, and it came from T cells, B-cell-depleted T cells, or PBMCs.

CDR1 is MNHNY, CDR2 SVGAGI, per germline (reference sequence). V dropped 5 bases and J dropped 0 bases, with 26 bases sitting between them. The CDR3 runs to 19 residues. This TCR was sampled from a woman in her sixties with acute or convalescent COVID-19. This chain connects TRBV6-6 to TRBJ2-7; D remains ambiguous. Sequenced input: peripheral blood. CDR3 sequence (DNA): TGTGCCAGCAGTCCCGCCCCCCCGTCCAGTCCCTCCAGCTCCTACGAGCAGTACTTC. Its protein is CASSPAPPSSPSSSYEQYF.